These 15 T cell receptor beta chains came from one sample sequenced in a study of blood T cell repertoires in COVID-19. Here immunoSEQ multiplex PCR was the method, and the copy in TCRdb shows in-frame clones only, minus some. The top ten hold 20% to 25% of the sample, which has under 130,000 clones, roughly four fifths seen once. The material sequenced was peripheral blood. These receptors originate from a man between 70 and 80 years old with active or convalescent COVID-19.

The chain employs TRBV6-5 and TRBJ1-1; 7 bases align to TRBD1. Germline values: CDR1 MNHEY, CDR2 SVGAGI. The CDR3 consists of 12 residues. J gave up 5 bases and V 6 bases, and 3 bases lay outside the gene matches. CDR3 sequence: CASSQGDTEAFF. CDR3 in DNA: TGTGCCAGCAGCCAGGGGGATACTGAAGCTTTCTTT.

The chain recombines TRBV15 with TRBJ2-5; D may be TRBD1 (6 bases). V shed 4 bases and J shed 3 bases, with 12 bases lying between them. The CDR3 totals 14 residues. The germline V gene encodes CDR1 LNHNV and CDR2 YYDKDF (reference sequence). CDR3 sequence reads: CATSTRTAKETQYF. CDR3 DNA sequence: TGTGCCACCAGCACCAGGACAGCGAAAGAGACCCAGTACTTC.

This sequence joins TRBV24-1 and TRBJ2-5; D gene ambiguous. Trimming cost V 4 bases and J 5 bases, with 10 bases left between them. This CDR3 region has 13 residues. CDR1 and CDR2 from the germline V gene are KGHDR and SFDVKD. The CDR3 DNA reads TGTGCCACCAGTGACCAATTCAGGGAGACCCAGTACTTC. Translating it yields CATSDQFRETQYF.

The gene calls are TRBV6-5 and TRBJ2-1; D is undetermined. The CDR3 length is 15 residues. V was shortened by 5 bases and J by 0 bases, with 11 bases between the two germline ends. Germline loops: CDR1 MNHEY, CDR2 SVGAGI. The chain's CDR3 is CASSLTTSSYNEQFF. Here the CDR3 DNA reads TGTGCCAGCAGTCTAACTACAAGCTCCTACAATGAGCAGTTCTTC.

This chain connects TRBV5-1 to TRBJ1-3; 10 bases line up with TRBD1. This CDR3 region has 16 residues. With V trimmed by 2 bases and J by 3 bases, 5 bases remained unmatched. CDR1 and CDR2 (germline): SGHRS, YFSETQ. The CDR3 nucleotides are TGCGCCAGCAGCTTCTTGACAGGGGGCTATGGAAACACCATATATTTT. Its translation is CASSFLTGGYGNTIYF.

This chain joins TRBV30 and TRBJ1-1, with D hard to call. Looked up from germline, CDR1 is GTSNPN and CDR2 is SVGIG (reference sequence). The length of the CDR3 is 14 residues. V gave up 2 bases and J gave up 1 base, with 11 bases separating them. CDR3 residues: CAWSRGLRNTEAFF. CDR3 bases: TGTGCCTGGAGTCGAGGGTTGAGGAACACTGAAGCTTTCTTT.

The J gene is TRBJ1-1, the V gene TRBV27; D gene uncertain. V was shortened by 2 bases and J by 3 bases, with 10 bases between the two germline ends. CDR3 length: 14 amino acids. CDR1 and CDR2 (germline): MNHEY, SMNVEV (reference sequence). This chain's CDR3 is CASSLNSGYTEAFF. CDR3 nucleotides: TGTGCCAGCAGTTTAAATTCAGGTTACACTGAAGCTTTCTTT.

This clone was seen more than once but under ten times. The genes are TRBV5-1 and TRBJ2-3, with 7 positions matching TRBD1. Germline CDR1 is SGHRS and CDR2 is YFSETQ. J gave up 4 bases and V 4 bases, and 9 bases lay outside the gene matches. The length of the CDR3 is 15 residues. The CDR3 DNA sequence: TGCGCCAGCAGCCGAACAGGGGTAGACTCAGATACGCAGTATTTT. It encodes CASSRTGVDSDTQYF.

The chain recombines TRBV27 with TRBJ2-4, with D perhaps TRBD2 (6 bases). Germline V gene sequence: CDR1 MNHEY, CDR2 SMNVEV (reference sequence). The CDR3 sequence is 14 residues long. The germline V and J ends were trimmed by 2 bases and 2 bases, with 7 bases remaining between them. CDR3 nucleotides: TGTGCCAGCAGTTTAGGGGGGTCCAAAAACATTCAGTACTTC. Amino acids: CASSLGGSKNIQYF.

This clone has a single count. The rearrangement joins TRBV15 to TRBJ1-3; 7 bases fit TRBD1. The CDR3 extends over 15 amino acids. With V trimmed by 5 bases and J by 4 bases, 8 bases remained unmatched. The V gene's germline CDR1 is LNHNV and CDR2 YYDKDF (reference sequence). The CDR3, as DNA: TGTGCCACCAGCGTACGAAGGGGGCAAGGAAACACCATATATTTT. This encodes CATSVRRGQGNTIYF.

The chain recombines TRBV28 with TRBJ2-2, with TRBD1 identical over 7 bases. Trimming took 6 bases from V and 7 from J; bases not matched to a gene: 11. Germline V lookup: CDR1 MDHEN, CDR2 SYDVKM. The CDR3 is 15 amino acids. CDR3 loop: CASRPGGRVDGELFF. The CDR3 coding sequence is TGTGCCAGCAGGCCAGGGGGACGAGTAGACGGGGAGCTGTTTTTT.

The chain joins TRBV12-3 or TRBV12-4 to TRBJ2-7; TRBD1 might be the D (6 bases). The CDR3 covers 13 residues. V was shortened by 7 bases and J by 2 bases, with 12 bases between the two germline ends. CDR3 amino acids: CASTRDITYEQYF. The CDR3 DNA is TGTGCCAGCACCCGGGACATTACCTACGAGCAGTACTTC.

This clone occurred once. Other DNA sequences in this specimen translate into the identical CDR3. The CDR3 sequence is CASSYSYEQYF. CDR3 nucleotides: TGTGCCAGCAGCTACAGCTACGAGCAGTACTTC. V gene TRBV2 combines with J gene TRBJ2-7, with unresolved D. The CDR3 spans 11 residues. CDR1 SNHLY and CDR2 FYNNEI come from the germline V gene. V lost 6 bases, J lost 3 bases, and 6 bases lay in between. The full variable domain, in which reference TRBV2 and TRBJ2-7 provide the parts outside the CDR3, is EPEVTQTPSHQVTQMGQEVILRCVPISNHLYFYWYRQILGQKVEFLVSFYNNEISEKSEIFDDQFSVERPDGSNFTLKIRSTKLEDSAMYFCASSYSYEQYFGPGTRLTVT.

In this sample, this clone turned up once. The V gene is TRBV5-1, the J gene TRBJ1-3; TRBD1 matches at 7 bases. Germline CDR1 reads SGHRS; CDR2 reads YFSETQ. The CDR3 sequence is 14 residues long. With 3 bases clipped from V and 0 bases from J, the junction kept 0 bases outside the gene matches. The CDR3 nucleotides are TGCGCCAGCAGCTGGGACAGCTCTGGAAACACCATATATTTT. Translating gives CASSWDSSGNTIYF.

This chain links TRBV5-5 with TRBJ1-4, with 8 positions matching TRBD1. The CDR3 contains 12 residues. The junction had 7 bases not matched to a gene; V was cut back by 4 bases and J by 14 bases. CDR1 SGHKS and CDR2 YYEKEE come from the germline V gene (reference sequence). The CDR3 reads CASSPSDRVLFF. The CDR3 DNA sequence: TGTGCCAGCAGCCCGTCGGACAGGGTGCTGTTTTTT.